The clone carrying this TCR beta chain was seen at least ten times. These data are taken from a study of identical twins. Trimming pared 7 bases from V and 5 bases from J, leaving 13 bases between. The CDR3 spans 12 residues. Germline assignment: CDR1 SQVTM and CDR2 ANQGSEA. A single record per CDR3 protein comes from TCRdb applying MiXCR to the 5' RACE reads. The table includes around 250,000 distinct CDR3 sequences, approximately 8.3% detected once. This sample also belongs to another study, concerning yellow fever vaccine responses in identical twins.

Sequenced material: CD8+ T cells sorted from blood. This clonotype was obtained from a young woman in good health. The rearrangement joins TRBV29-1 to TRBJ2-3; D is possibly TRBD2 (5 bases). The CDR3 sequence is CSALGEGDTQYF. CDR3 coding DNA: TGCAGCGCATTAGGTGAGGGAGATACGCAGTATTTT.